This T cell receptor (beta chain) was observed in a study of T cells in Graves' hyperthyroidism and ophthalmopathy. Across the study: Peripheral blood was taken when the disease was first diagnosed, before any treatment began. Study results and caveats: In blood, most of the thyroid clonotypes expanded above 0.001 were also present.

V lost 0 bases and J 5 bases, leaving 10 bases between the germline ends. This CDR3 contains 15 residues. Germline assignment: CDR1 MNHEY and CDR2 SVGEGT. Uncontrolled infection, other autoimmune disease, pregnancy or lactation led to exclusion. Diagnosis rested on symptoms, serum thyroxine and TRAb, thyroid ultrasound, and orbital computed tomography. The CDR3 regions of TCR beta were amplified from RNA transcripts. The HTBI primer set was used in a first-round RT-PCR of the TCR CDR3. From the multiplex PCR reads, TCRdb called clonotypes with MiXCR, one entry per CDR3 protein. There are roughly 280,000 distinct CDR3 sequences in the sample; about 18% occur only once, and around 55% lies in the top ten. This clonotype has only a few counts. Its specificity is unknown.

The material sequenced was blood. The V call is TRBV6-2 or TRBV6-3, the J call TRBJ2-2; the D gene is possibly TRBD2 (6 bases). The receptor was isolated from a woman aged 55-69 years with Graves' ophthalmopathy. The CDR3 DNA reads TGTGCCAGCAGTTACTCGGAGGGTGAAACCGGGGAGCTGTTTTTT. Amino acid sequence: CASSYSEGETGELFF.